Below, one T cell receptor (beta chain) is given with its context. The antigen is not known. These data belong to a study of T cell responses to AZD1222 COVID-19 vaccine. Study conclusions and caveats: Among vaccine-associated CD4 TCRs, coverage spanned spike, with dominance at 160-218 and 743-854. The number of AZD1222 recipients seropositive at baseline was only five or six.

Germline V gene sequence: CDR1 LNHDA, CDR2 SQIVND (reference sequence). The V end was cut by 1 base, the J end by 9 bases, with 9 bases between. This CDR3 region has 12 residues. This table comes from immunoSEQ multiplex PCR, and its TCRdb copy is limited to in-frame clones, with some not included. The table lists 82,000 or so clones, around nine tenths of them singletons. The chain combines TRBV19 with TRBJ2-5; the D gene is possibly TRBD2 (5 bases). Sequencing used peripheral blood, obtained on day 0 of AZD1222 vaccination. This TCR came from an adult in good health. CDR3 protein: CASSIAGKAQYF. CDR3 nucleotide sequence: TGTGCCAGTAGTATAGCGGGGAAGGCCCAGTACTTC.